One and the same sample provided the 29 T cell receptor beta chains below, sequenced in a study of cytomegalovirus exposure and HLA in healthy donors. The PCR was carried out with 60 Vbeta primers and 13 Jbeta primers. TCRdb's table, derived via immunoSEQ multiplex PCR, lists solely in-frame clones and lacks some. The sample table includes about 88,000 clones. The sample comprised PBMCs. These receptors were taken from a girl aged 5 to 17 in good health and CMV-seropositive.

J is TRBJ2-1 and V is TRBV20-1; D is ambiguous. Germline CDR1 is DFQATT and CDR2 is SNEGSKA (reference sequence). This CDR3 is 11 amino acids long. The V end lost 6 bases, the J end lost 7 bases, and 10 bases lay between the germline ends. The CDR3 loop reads CSALFMNEQFF. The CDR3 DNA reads TGCAGTGCGCTATTTATGAATGAGCAGTTCTTC.

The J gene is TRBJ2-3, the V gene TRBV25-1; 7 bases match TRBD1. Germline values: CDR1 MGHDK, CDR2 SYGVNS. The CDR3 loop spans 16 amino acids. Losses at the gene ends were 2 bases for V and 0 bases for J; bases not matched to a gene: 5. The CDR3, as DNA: TGTGCCAGCAGTGAAAATAGGGACAGCAGCACAGATACGCAGTATTTT. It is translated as CASSENRDSSTDTQYF. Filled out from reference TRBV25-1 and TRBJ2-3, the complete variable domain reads EADIYQTPRYLVIGTGKKITLECSQTMGHDKMYWYQQDPGMELHLIHYSYGVNSTEKGDLSSESTVSRIRTEHFPLTLESARPSHTSQYLCASSENRDSSTDTQYFGPGTRLTVL.

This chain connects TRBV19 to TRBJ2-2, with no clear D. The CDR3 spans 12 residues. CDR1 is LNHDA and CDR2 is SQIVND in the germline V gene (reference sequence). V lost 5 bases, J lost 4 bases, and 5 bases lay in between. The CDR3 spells CASSPRTGELFF. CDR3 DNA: TGTGCCAGTAGTCCCCGCACCGGGGAGCTGTTTTTT.

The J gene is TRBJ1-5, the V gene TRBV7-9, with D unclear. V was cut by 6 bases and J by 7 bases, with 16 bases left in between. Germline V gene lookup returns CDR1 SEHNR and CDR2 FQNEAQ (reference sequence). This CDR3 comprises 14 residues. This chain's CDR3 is CASSPAPGGQPQHF. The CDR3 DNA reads TGTGCCAGCAGTCCCGCTCCGGGCGGGCAGCCCCAGCATTTT.

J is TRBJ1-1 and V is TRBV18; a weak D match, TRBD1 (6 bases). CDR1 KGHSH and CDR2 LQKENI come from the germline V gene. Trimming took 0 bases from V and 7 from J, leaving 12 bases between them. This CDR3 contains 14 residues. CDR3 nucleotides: TGTGCCAGCTCACCACCCGGGGGGGCCCGTGAAGCTTTCTTT. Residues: CASSPPGGAREAFF.

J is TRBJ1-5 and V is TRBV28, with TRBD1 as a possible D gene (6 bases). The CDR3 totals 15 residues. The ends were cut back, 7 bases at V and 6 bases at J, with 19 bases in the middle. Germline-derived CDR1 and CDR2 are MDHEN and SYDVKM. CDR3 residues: CASTGTGIVGQPQHF. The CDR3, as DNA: TGTGCCAGCACCGGCACAGGGATCGTTGGTCAGCCCCAGCATTTT.

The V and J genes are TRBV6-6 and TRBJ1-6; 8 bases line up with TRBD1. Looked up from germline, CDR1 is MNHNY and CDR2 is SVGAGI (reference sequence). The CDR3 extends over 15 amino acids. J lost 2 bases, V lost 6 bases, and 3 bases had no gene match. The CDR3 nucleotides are TGTGCCAGCAGCCCGGACAGGGCCTATAATTCACCCCTCCACTTT. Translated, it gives CASSPDRAYNSPLHF.

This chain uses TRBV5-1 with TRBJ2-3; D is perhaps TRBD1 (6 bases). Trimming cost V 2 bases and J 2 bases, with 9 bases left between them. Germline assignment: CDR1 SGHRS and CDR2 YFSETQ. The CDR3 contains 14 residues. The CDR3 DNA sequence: TGCGCCAGCAGCTTTGGGGGCCTCACAGATACGCAGTATTTT. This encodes CASSFGGLTDTQYF.

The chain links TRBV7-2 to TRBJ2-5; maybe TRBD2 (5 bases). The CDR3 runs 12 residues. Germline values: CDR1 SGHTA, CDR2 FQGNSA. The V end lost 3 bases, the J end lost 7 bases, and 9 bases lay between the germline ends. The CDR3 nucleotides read TGTGCCAGCAGCTTCGAGGGTCCGACCCAGTACTTC. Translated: CASSFEGPTQYF.

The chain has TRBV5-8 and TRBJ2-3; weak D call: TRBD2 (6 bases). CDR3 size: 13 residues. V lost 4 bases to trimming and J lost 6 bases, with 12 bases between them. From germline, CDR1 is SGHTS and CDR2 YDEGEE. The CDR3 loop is CASSRGSRDTQYF. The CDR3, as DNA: TGTGCCAGCAGCCGGGGGAGCCGGGATACGCAGTATTTT.

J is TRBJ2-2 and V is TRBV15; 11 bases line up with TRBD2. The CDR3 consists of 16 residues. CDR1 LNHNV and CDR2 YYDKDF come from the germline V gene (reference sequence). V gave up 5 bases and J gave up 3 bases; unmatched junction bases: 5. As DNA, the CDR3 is TGTGCCACCAGCGCCGGGACTAGCGGTCACACCGGGGAGCTGTTTTTT. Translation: CATSAGTSGHTGELFF.

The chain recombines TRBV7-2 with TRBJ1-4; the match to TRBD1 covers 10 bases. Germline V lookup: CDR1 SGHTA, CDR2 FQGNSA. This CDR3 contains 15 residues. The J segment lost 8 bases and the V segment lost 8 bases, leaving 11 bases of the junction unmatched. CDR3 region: CASSPLGTGEEKLFF. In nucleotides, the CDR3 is TGTGCCAGCTCCCCCCTCGGGACAGGGGAGGAAAAACTGTTTTTT.

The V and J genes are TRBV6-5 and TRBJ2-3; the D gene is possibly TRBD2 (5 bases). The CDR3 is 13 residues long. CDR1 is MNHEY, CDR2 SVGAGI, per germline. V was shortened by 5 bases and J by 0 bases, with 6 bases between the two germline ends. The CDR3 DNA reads TGTGCCAGCAGTCGGGATAGCACAGATACGCAGTATTTT. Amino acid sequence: CASSRDSTDTQYF.

The CDR3: CASSSRGQGVDYGYTF. CDR3 nucleotides: TGTGCCAGCAGTTCCCGGGGACAGGGCGTTGACTATGGCTACACCTTC. The chain joins TRBV28 to TRBJ1-2, with 9 bases aligning to TRBD1. The CDR3 loop spans 16 amino acids. Unmatched junction bases numbered 9, after V lost 4 bases and J lost 3 bases. Germline loops: CDR1 MDHEN, CDR2 SYDVKM.

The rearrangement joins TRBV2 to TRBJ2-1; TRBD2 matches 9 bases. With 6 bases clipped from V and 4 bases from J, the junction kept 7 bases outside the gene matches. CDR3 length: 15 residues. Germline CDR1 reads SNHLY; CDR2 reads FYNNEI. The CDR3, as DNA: TGTGCCAGCAGGGAGCGGGGGGCACCATACAATGAGCAGTTCTTC. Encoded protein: CASRERGAPYNEQFF.

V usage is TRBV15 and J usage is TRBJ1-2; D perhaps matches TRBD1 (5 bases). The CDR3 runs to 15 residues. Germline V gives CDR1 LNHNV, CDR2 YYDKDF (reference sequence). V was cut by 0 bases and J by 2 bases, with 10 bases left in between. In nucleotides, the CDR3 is TGTGCCACCAGCAGAGAGGGGACTTTAAACTATGGCTACACCTTC. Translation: CATSREGTLNYGYTF.

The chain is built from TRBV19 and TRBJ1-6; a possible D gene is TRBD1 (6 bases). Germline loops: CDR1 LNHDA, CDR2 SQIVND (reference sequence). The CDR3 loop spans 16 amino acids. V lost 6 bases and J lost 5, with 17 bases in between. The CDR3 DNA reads TGTGCCAGTAGACCTCGAACAGGGACCAATAATTCACCCCTCCACTTT. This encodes CASRPRTGTNNSPLHF.

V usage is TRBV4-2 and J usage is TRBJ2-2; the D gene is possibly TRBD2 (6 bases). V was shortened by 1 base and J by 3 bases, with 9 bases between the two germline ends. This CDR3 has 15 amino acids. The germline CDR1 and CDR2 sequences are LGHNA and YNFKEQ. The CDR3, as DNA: TGTGCCAGCAGCCAAGGAGGCGGGGACACCGGGGAGCTGTTTTTT. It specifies CASSQGGGDTGELFF.

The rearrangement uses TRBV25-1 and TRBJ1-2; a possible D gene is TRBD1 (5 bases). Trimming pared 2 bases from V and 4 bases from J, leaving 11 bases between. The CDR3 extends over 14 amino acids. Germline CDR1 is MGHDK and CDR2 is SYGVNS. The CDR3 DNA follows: TGTGCCAGCAGTGAACTCGCAGGGATCTATGGCTACACCTTC. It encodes CASSELAGIYGYTF.

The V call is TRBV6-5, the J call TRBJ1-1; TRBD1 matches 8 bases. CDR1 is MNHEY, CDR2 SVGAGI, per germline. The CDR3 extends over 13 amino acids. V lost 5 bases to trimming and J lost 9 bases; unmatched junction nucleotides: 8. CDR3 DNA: TGTGCCAGCAGTCCCGATCGGACAGGGAAAGCTTTCTTT. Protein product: CASSPDRTGKAFF.

The DNA for the CDR3 is TGTGCCAGCTTACCTTCGGGACAAGTCACAGATACGCAGTATTTT. Protein product: CASLPSGQVTDTQYF. The chain recombines TRBV7-8 with TRBJ2-3, with D possibly being TRBD1 (6 bases). CDR3 length: 15 amino acids. The V and J ends lost 8 bases and 2 bases respectively, with 17 bases between them. Per the germline V gene, CDR1 is SGHVS and CDR2 is FQNEAQ.

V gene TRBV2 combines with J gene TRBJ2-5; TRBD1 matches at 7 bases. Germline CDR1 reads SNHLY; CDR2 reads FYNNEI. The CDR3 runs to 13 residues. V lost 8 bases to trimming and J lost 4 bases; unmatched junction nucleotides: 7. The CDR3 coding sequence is TGTGCCAGCCACAGGGGTACGGGAGAGACCCAGTACTTC. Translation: CASHRGTGETQYF.

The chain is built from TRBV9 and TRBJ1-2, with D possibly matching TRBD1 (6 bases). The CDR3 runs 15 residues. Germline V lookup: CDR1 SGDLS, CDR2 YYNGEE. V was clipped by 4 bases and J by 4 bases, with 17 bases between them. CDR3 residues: CASSPRDTGGYGYTF. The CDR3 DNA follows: TGTGCCAGCAGCCCCCGGGACACCGGAGGCTATGGCTACACCTTC.

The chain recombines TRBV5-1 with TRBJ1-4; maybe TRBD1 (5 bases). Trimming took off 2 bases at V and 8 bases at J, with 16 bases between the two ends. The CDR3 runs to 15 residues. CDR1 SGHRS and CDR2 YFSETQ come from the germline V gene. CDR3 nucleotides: TGCGCCAGCAGCTTCCTACCGCGGGGGGGGGAAAAACTGTTTTTT. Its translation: CASSFLPRGGEKLFF.

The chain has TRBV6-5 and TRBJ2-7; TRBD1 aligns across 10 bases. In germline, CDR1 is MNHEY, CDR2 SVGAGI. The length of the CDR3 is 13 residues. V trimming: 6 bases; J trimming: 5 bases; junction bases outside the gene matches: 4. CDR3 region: CASRRTGGHEQYV. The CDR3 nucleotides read TGTGCCAGCAGACGGACAGGGGGTCACGAGCAGTACGTC.

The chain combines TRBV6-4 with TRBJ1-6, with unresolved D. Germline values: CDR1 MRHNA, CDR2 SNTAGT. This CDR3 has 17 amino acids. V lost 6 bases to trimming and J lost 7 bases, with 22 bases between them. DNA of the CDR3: TGTGCCAGCAGAGTGGTGAGAAATAGCCAGACGAATTCACCCCTCCACTTT. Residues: CASRVVRNSQTNSPLHF.

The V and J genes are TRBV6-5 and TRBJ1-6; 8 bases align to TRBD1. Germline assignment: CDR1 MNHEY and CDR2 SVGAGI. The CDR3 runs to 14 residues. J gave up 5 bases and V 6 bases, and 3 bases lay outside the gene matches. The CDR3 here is CASRTGGNNSPLHF. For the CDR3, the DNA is TGTGCCAGCAGAACAGGGGGTAATAATTCACCCCTCCACTTT.

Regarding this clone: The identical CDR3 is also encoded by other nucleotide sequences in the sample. CDR3 bases: TGTGCCATCCCAGGGGGTAGTAATTCACCCCTCCACTTT. Its translation is CAIPGGSNSPLHF. The chain has TRBV18 and TRBJ1-6; 7 positions match TRBD1. Trimming at V came to 10 bases and at J to 6 bases, leaving 6 bases not matched to a gene. The CDR3 consists of 13 residues. Germline V gives CDR1 KGHSH, CDR2 LQKENI.

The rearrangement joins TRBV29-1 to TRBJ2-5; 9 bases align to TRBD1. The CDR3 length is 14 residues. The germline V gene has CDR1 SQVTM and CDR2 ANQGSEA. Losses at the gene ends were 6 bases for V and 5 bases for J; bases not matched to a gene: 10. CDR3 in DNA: TGCAGCGTCCCACGAGGGACAGGGAGGGAGACCCAGTACTTC. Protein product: CSVPRGTGRETQYF.